Below, 30 T cell receptor beta chains from the same sample are listed, as sequenced in a study of OX40 agonist ivuxolimab in advanced cancers. TCRdb keeps only in-frame clones here, not all; method: immunoSEQ multiplex PCR. The sample lists tens of thousands of clones, 80% to 90% seen once, with approximately 10% in the top ten. This sample comprised CD4+ or CD8+ T cells sorted from blood, obtained in a trial of the OX40 agonist ivuxolimab. The source is an adult with an advanced solid tumor such as melanoma, head and neck, liver or kidney cancer.

The chain recombines TRBV5-4 with TRBJ1-2; a possible D gene is TRBD1 (5 bases). With 4 bases removed from V and 10 bases from J, the gap between germline ends came to 14 bases. Germline CDR1 and CDR2: SGHNT and YYREEE (reference sequence). The length of the CDR3 is 12 residues. This CDR3 is CASSRGERPYTF. The CDR3, as DNA: TGTGCCAGCAGCCGAGGGGAAAGGCCCTACACCTTC.

The gene calls are TRBV6-1 and TRBJ2-7; D gene unclear. V gave up 10 bases and J gave up 1 base, with 20 bases separating them. Germline V CDR1 and CDR2: MNHNS, SASEGT. The CDR3 sequence is 15 residues long. In DNA form, the CDR3 reads TGTGCCACTATGGGTCCGGGCTCCGGGTCCTACGAGCAGTACTTC. It codes for CATMGPGSGSYEQYF.

The CDR3 region has the DNA TGTGCCAGCAGTTTAGAGCGGCCCTCCTACGAGCAGTACTTC. This gives the protein CASSLERPSYEQYF. The rearrangement links TRBV28 to TRBJ2-7, with D possibly matching TRBD2 (5 bases). The CDR3 contains 14 residues. Trimming removed 2 bases from V and 0 bases from J, with 8 bases in between. The germline V gene has CDR1 MDHEN and CDR2 SYDVKM. Supplemented by reference TRBV28 and TRBJ2-7, the full variable domain reads DVKVTQSSRYLVKRTGEKVFLECVQDMDHENMFWYRQDPGLGLRLIYFSYDVKMKEKGDIPEGYSVSREKKERFSLILESASTNQTSMYLCASSLERPSYEQYFGPGTRLTVT.

This clone has only a few counts. The rearrangement uses TRBV28 and TRBJ2-5; tentative D call: TRBD2 (5 bases). The germline V gene encodes CDR1 MDHEN and CDR2 SYDVKM. The CDR3 is 16 residues long. Trimming shortened V by 2 bases and J by 1 base, and 14 bases separated the two germline ends. The CDR3 loop reads CASSLPPGIPQETQYF. In nucleotides, the CDR3 is TGTGCCAGCAGTTTACCTCCGGGGATCCCCCAAGAGACCCAGTACTTC. The full variable domain, rest sourced from reference TRBV28 and TRBJ2-5, is DVKVTQSSRYLVKRTGEKVFLECVQDMDHENMFWYRQDPGLGLRLIYFSYDVKMKEKGDIPEGYSVSREKKERFSLILESASTNQTSMYLCASSLPPGIPQETQYFGPGTRLLVL.

The CDR3 is CASSYGPGPYNEQFF. DNA for the CDR3: TGTGCCAGCAGTTATGGTCCGGGCCCCTACAATGAGCAGTTCTTC. The gene calls are TRBV6-5 and TRBJ2-1, with unresolved D. Germline V gene sequence: CDR1 MNHEY, CDR2 SVGAGI. The CDR3 length is 15 residues. V was cut by 3 bases and J by 2 bases, with 11 bases left in between.

This clone has more than one count but fewer than ten. This rearrangement joins TRBV9 to TRBJ1-1; a possible D gene is TRBD1 (5 bases). The CDR3 covers 13 residues. V lost 4 bases to trimming and J lost 4 bases, with 11 bases between them. Germline CDR1 SGDLS, CDR2 YYNGEE. The CDR3 here is CASSSVGGTEAFF. Here the CDR3 DNA reads TGTGCCAGCAGCAGTGTGGGGGGCACTGAAGCTTTCTTT.

J is TRBJ2-1 and V is TRBV28; 7 nucleotides line up with TRBD2. CDR1 MDHEN and CDR2 SYDVKM come from the germline V gene. Unmatched junction bases numbered 3, after V lost 7 bases and J lost 9 bases. The length of the CDR3 is 11 residues. In DNA, the CDR3 is TGTGCCAGCACGGGAGGTGGTGAGCAGTTCTTC. Protein: CASTGGGEQFF.

The chain carries TRBV5-5 and TRBJ2-7; TRBD2 agrees at 10 bases. The V and J ends lost 2 bases and 3 bases, in that order; junction bases with no gene match: 5. The CDR3 consists of 15 residues. Germline loops: CDR1 SGHKS, CDR2 YYEKEE (reference sequence). The CDR3 DNA reads TGTGCCAGCAGCTTTTCGGCTAGCGGGAGCTACGAGCAGTACTTC. Encoded protein: CASSFSASGSYEQYF.

This rearrangement joins TRBV9 to TRBJ1-4, with 7 bases aligning to TRBD1. Germline trimming cut 3 bases from V and 0 bases from J; bases unmatched to any gene: 5. Germline CDR1 is SGDLS and CDR2 is YYNGEE. The CDR3 has 16 amino acids. In DNA form, the CDR3 reads TGTGCCAGCAGCGCGCCCCAGGGGGCAACTAATGAAAAACTGTTTTTT. This translates into CASSAPQGATNEKLFF.

The CDR3 coding sequence is TGTGCCAGCAGCCCGACTAGCCTTCCGAAGGAGACCCAGTACTTC. It specifies CASSPTSLPKETQYF. The V and J genes are TRBV11-3 and TRBJ2-5; the match to TRBD2 covers 7 bases. The germline V gene encodes CDR1 SGHNT and CDR2 YENEEA. With V trimmed by 5 bases and J by 5 bases, 11 bases remained unmatched. The CDR3 runs 15 residues.

J is TRBJ2-2 and V is TRBV7-9; 10 bases line up with TRBD2. Germline V gives CDR1 SEHNR, CDR2 FQNEAQ (reference sequence). The J segment lost 3 bases and the V segment lost 1 base, leaving 5 bases of the junction unmatched. The CDR3 is made up of 17 amino acids. In DNA form, the CDR3 reads TGTGCCAGCAGCTTAGGGCTAGCGGGAGTTTACACCGGGGAGCTGTTTTTT. It translates to CASSLGLAGVYTGELFF.

The chain is built from TRBV28 and TRBJ2-7, with D perhaps given as TRBD1 or TRBD2 (6 bases each). The length of the CDR3 is 14 residues. The V and J ends lost 6 bases and 0 bases respectively, with 12 bases between them. Germline loops: CDR1 MDHEN, CDR2 SYDVKM. CDR3: CASRRDTSSYEQYF. CDR3 coding DNA: TGTGCCAGCAGGCGGGACACCTCCTCCTACGAGCAGTACTTC.

The J gene is TRBJ1-1, the V gene TRBV29-1, with D maybe TRBD1 (6 bases). Between the trimmed V and J ends, which lost 5 bases and 7 bases, there was a span of 20 bases. This CDR3 region has 14 residues. Germline values: CDR1 SQVTM, CDR2 ANQGSEA. The CDR3 DNA is TGCAGCGTTCCTGGGGCCACCACAGGGATTGAAGCTTTCTTT. Its protein is CSVPGATTGIEAFF.

This chain joins TRBV28 and TRBJ2-5; maybe TRBD2 (6 bases). The J call is doubtful: the DNA matches TRBJ2-7 better. The germline V gene encodes CDR1 MDHEN and CDR2 SYDVKM. The CDR3 consists of 14 residues. The CDR3 DNA sequence: TGTGCCAGCAGCCTCTCTGGAGGGTCCTACGAGCAGTACTTC. Protein: CASSLSGGSYEQYF.

This chain joins TRBV28 and TRBJ2-7, with 9 bases aligning to TRBD2. After removal of 2 bases from V and 7 bases from J, the junction contained 6 bases not matched to a gene. The CDR3 sequence is 14 residues long. CDR1 is MDHEN and CDR2 is SYDVKM in the germline V gene. The CDR3 DNA is TGTGCCAGCAGTTTAGCGGGAGGGCCGAAAGAGCAGTACTTC. This translates into CASSLAGGPKEQYF.

The J gene is TRBJ2-2, the V gene TRBV19; either TRBD1 or TRBD2 may supply D (5 bases each). The CDR3 covers 14 residues. From germline, CDR1 is LNHDA and CDR2 SQIVND (reference sequence). V was pared by 6 bases and J by 4 bases, with 12 bases between. The DNA of the CDR3 is TGTGCCAGTAGCATTTCGGGGACCACCGGGGAGCTGTTTTTT. It yields the protein CASSISGTTGELFF.

The chain is built from TRBV9 and TRBJ2-7; 8 bases line up with TRBD1. Per germline, CDR1 SGDLS and CDR2 YYNGEE. The CDR3 runs 15 residues. Unmatched junction bases numbered 6, after V lost 2 bases and J lost 2 bases. The DNA of the CDR3 is TGTGCCAGCAGCGTCAACCGGGGACAGGCCTACGAGCAGTACTTC. Encoded protein: CASSVNRGQAYEQYF.

The CDR3 protein is CASSLARTGYTEAFF. The CDR3, as DNA: TGTGCCAGCAGCTTAGCGAGGACAGGGTACACTGAAGCTTTCTTT. V and J are TRBV7-8 and TRBJ1-1; 8 positions agree with TRBD1. V was clipped by 0 bases and J by 3 bases; unmatched bases: 3. The CDR3 runs to 15 residues. Germline values: CDR1 SGHVS, CDR2 FQNEAQ.

This chain uses TRBV7-7 with TRBJ2-5; a weak D match, TRBD1 (6 bases). CDR3 size: 15 residues. Deletions cut 5 bases from V and 0 bases from J, with 13 bases between. CDR1 and CDR2 (germline): SSHAT, FNYEAQ (reference sequence). DNA of the CDR3: TGTGCCAGCAGCCGTTCGACAGGCAACCAAGAGACCCAGTACTTC. The encoded protein is CASSRSTGNQETQYF.

This chain uses TRBV28 with TRBJ2-7; the match to TRBD1 covers 7 bases. This CDR3 spans 15 amino acids. Germline-derived CDR1 and CDR2 are MDHEN and SYDVKM. The V segment lost 6 bases and the J segment 2 bases; nucleotides outside the gene matches: 10. CDR3 amino acids: CASREKTGTAYEQYF. As DNA, the CDR3 is TGTGCCAGCAGGGAAAAAACCGGGACAGCCTACGAGCAGTACTTC.

Regarding this clone: Other DNA variants within this sample encode the same CDR3. V gene TRBV27 combines with J gene TRBJ2-5, with D unresolved. The CDR3 spans 10 residues. CDR1 and CDR2 (germline): MNHEY, SMNVEV (reference sequence). V was cut by 8 bases and J by 2 bases, with 3 bases left in between. The CDR3 nucleotides are TGTGCCAGCGGTCAAGAGACCCAGTACTTC. Its protein product is CASGQETQYF.

The genes are TRBV5-5 and TRBJ1-5, with 8 bases that match TRBD1. Germline V lookup: CDR1 SGHKS, CDR2 YYEKEE (reference sequence). This CDR3 has 15 amino acids. V was pared by 0 bases and J by 7 bases, with 6 bases of the junction left unmatched. This CDR3 reads CASSLAQGARQPQHF. The CDR3 DNA is TGTGCCAGCAGCTTGGCCCAGGGGGCTAGACAGCCCCAGCATTTT.

The chain has TRBV7-6 and TRBJ2-2; no definite D call. Trimming removed 5 bases from V and 0 bases from J, with 10 bases in between. CDR1 is SGHVS, CDR2 FNYEAQ, per germline. The CDR3 loop spans 15 amino acids. Here the CDR3 reads CASSPASSNTGELFF. The CDR3 nucleotides are TGTGCCAGCAGCCCGGCGAGTTCGAACACCGGGGAGCTGTTTTTT.

The rearrangement uses TRBV19 and TRBJ2-7, with a weak D call TRBD2 (6 bases). Germline CDR1 LNHDA, CDR2 SQIVND (reference sequence). The CDR3 runs to 14 residues. V was trimmed by 5 bases and J by 6 bases, leaving 17 bases between them. CDR3 sequence (DNA): TGTGCCAGTAGTGCGGTCCGGGAGAGTCCCGAGCAGTACTTC. It translates to CASSAVRESPEQYF.

The V and J genes are TRBV7-8 and TRBJ2-7; TRBD1 agrees at 8 bases. With 4 bases clipped from V and 2 bases from J, the junction kept 4 bases outside the gene matches. The length of the CDR3 is 14 residues. The germline CDR1 and CDR2 sequences are SGHVS and FQNEAQ. CDR3 protein: CASSYDRGPYEQYF. CDR3 nucleotides: TGTGCCAGCAGCTACGACAGGGGCCCCTACGAGCAGTACTTC.

The rearrangement uses TRBV27 and TRBJ2-1; no definite D call. Trimming took 3 bases from V and 6 from J, leaving 9 bases between them. This CDR3 comprises 13 residues. Germline CDR1 MNHEY, CDR2 SMNVEV (reference sequence). Here the CDR3 DNA reads TGTGCCAGCAGTTTTCTGACTGGCAATGAGCAGTTCTTC. Translating it yields CASSFLTGNEQFF.

The chain uses TRBV7-8 and TRBJ2-7, with D possibly TRBD2 on 5 matching bases. The CDR3 runs 13 residues. Per germline, CDR1 SGHVS and CDR2 FQNEAQ. V lost 4 bases and J 4 bases, leaving 11 bases between the germline ends. The DNA for the CDR3 is TGTGCCAGCAGCTACTCCCGGGGTTACGAGCAGTACTTC. It yields the protein CASSYSRGYEQYF.

V and J are TRBV9 and TRBJ1-1; TRBD1 matches at 7 bases. Trimming took 4 bases from V and 1 from J; bases not matched to a gene: 4. The germline gives CDR1 SGDLS, CDR2 YYNGEE. The CDR3 has 14 amino acids. The CDR3 sequence is CASSTTGANTEAFF. In nucleotides, the CDR3 is TGTGCCAGCAGCACCACAGGGGCGAACACTGAAGCTTTCTTT.

This chain joins TRBV7-9 and TRBJ2-3, with 7 bases fitting TRBD2. Germline trimming cut 5 bases from V and 6 bases from J; bases unmatched to any gene: 5. This CDR3 has 13 amino acids. Germline assignment: CDR1 SEHNR and CDR2 FQNEAQ (reference sequence). CDR3 DNA sequence: TGTGCCAGCAGCCTACTAGCGTCTGATACGCAGTATTTT. Its protein product is CASSLLASDTQYF.

This clone has more than one count but fewer than ten. V and J are TRBV7-3 and TRBJ2-3; D is unclear. Trimming took 3 bases from V and 0 from J, leaving 10 bases between them. The germline V gene encodes CDR1 SGHTA and CDR2 FQGTGA. This CDR3 comprises 15 residues. Written as DNA, the CDR3 is TGTGCCAGCAGCTTGATGGTAGCTAGCACAGATACGCAGTATTTT. As protein: CASSLMVASTDTQYF.